Included here is one T cell receptor (beta chain) sequence, with context. No antigen is known for it. Germline-derived CDR1 and CDR2 are SQVTM and ANQGSEA. V shed 6 bases and J 1 base; nucleotides not matched to a gene: 10. The CDR3 has 15 amino acids. These data come from a study of a mutant IDH1 vaccine in newly diagnosed glioma. Study-wide context: Vaccines were first given 4-6 weeks after radiotherapy alone, or with temozolomide cycles.

Stated time point: week 5, during vaccination. All doses held 300 ug of mutant IDH1 20-mer peptide, with topical imiquimod. Points from the study as a whole: Pseudoprogression apparently tracked independently of changes in top peripheral T cell clonotypes.

Sequencing was performed with immunoSEQ multiplex PCR; in TCRdb, only in-frame clones are kept and a portion is missing. The sample holds roughly 11,000 clones, about nine tenths seen once. Sequences were derived from PBMCs, sampled from a glioma patient whose treatment included an IDH1 peptide vaccine. The sequence was obtained from a woman aged 40 to 55 with glioma. Some clones in this sample may be carry-over from other donors' samples. J is TRBJ2-5 and V is TRBV29-1; the match to TRBD1 covers 8 bases. The CDR3 is CSVESDREVQETQYF. The CDR3 bases are TGCAGCGTCGAATCGGACAGGGAGGTCCAAGAGACCCAGTACTTC. Complete variable domain (other parts from reference TRBV29-1 and TRBJ2-5): SAVISQKPSRDICQRGTSLTIQCQVDSQVTMMFWYRQQPGQSLTLIATANQGSEATYESGFVIDKFPISRPNLTFSTLTVSNMSPEDSSIYLCSVESDREVQETQYFGPGTRLLVL.